Listed below are T cell receptor beta chains from one sample, sequenced in a study of blood T cell repertoires in COVID-19. TCRdb's copy holds only in-frame clones and misses some; the assay was immunoSEQ multiplex PCR. The table shows more than 130,000 clones, with roughly 80% occurring only once. Source material: peripheral blood. These receptors were obtained from a human donor in a cohort sampled during active COVID-19. Both conserved end residues are part of each CDR3. D genes are given only for firm matches. A row's size may be missing; if present it is once, few, many or a size class.

TRBJ2-2 | - | - | TRBV9 | CASSVVHGSGELFF | TGTGCCAGCAGCGTAGTACATGGGAGCGGGGAGCTGTTTTTT
TRBJ2-7 | - | - | TRBV4-2 | CASSHDSGLYEQYF | TGTGCCAGCAGCCATGATAGCGGACTCTACGAGCAGTACTTC
TRBJ2-4 | once | - | TRBV2 | CASSDWQGIQYF | TGTGCCAGCAGTGATTGGCAGGGGATTCAGTACTTC
TRBJ2-7 | - | - | TRBV14 | CASSQTGFSYEQYF | TGTGCCAGCAGCCAAACAGGGTTCTCCTACGAGCAGTACTTC
TRBJ2-2 | - | - | TRBV5-4 | CASSGGVQGSVSTGELFF | TGTGCCAGCAGCGGAGGGGTACAGGGGTCCGTCTCGACCGGGGAGCTGTTTTTT
TRBJ2-7 | few | TRBD2 | TRBV5-1 | CASSLTSGYEQYF | TGCGCCAGCAGCTTGACTAGCGGATACGAGCAGTACTTC
TRBJ2-3 | - | TRBD2 | TRBV3-1/TRBV3-2 | CASRLGLAGGRADTQYF | TGTGCCAGCAGACTCGGACTAGCGGGGGGTAGAGCAGATACGCAGTATTTT
TRBJ2-1 | - | TRBD2 | TRBV7-2 | CASSLSGGNEQFF | TGTGCCAGCAGCTTATCGGGGGGAAACGAGCAGTTCTTC
TRBJ2-7 | - | - | TRBV3-1/TRBV3-2 | CASRSWAGDSEQYF | TGTGCCAGCAGGAGCTGGGCAGGGGATTCCGAGCAGTACTTC
TRBJ2-5 | few | TRBD2 | TRBV10-3 | CAISSGTIQETQYF | TGTGCCATCAGTTCTGGGACTATCCAAGAGACCCAGTACTTC
TRBJ1-2 | - | TRBD1 | TRBV27 | CASRKRQGSYGYTF | TGTGCCAGCAGAAAGAGACAGGGCTCCTATGGCTACACCTTC
TRBJ2-5 | - | TRBD2 | TRBV5-1 | CASSSTAGGTQYF | TGCGCCAGCAGCTCCACAGCGGGAGGGACCCAGTACTTC
TRBJ1-1 | - | - | TRBV4-1 | CASTPWGHKNTEAFF | TGCGCCAGCACCCCCTGGGGGCACAAGAACACTGAAGCTTTCTTT
TRBJ1-4 | - | TRBD1 | TRBV15 | CATSTGRGEATNEKLFF | TGTGCCACCAGCACAGGCAGGGGGGAAGCAACTAATGAAAAACTGTTTTTT
TRBJ1-2 | - | - | TRBV6-2/TRBV6-3 | CASSYSAGRANYGYTF | TGTGCCAGCAGTTACTCGGCAGGCCGAGCTAACTATGGCTACACCTTC
TRBJ1-4 | - | TRBD1 | TRBV5-4 | CASSPGTADNEKLFF | TGTGCCAGCAGCCCTGGGACAGCGGATAATGAAAAACTGTTTTTT
TRBJ1-1 | - | - | TRBV28 | CASRSWDSSEAFF | TGTGCCAGCAGGAGCTGGGACTCGTCGGAGGCTTTCTTT
TRBJ1-1 | - | - | TRBV5-1 | CASSLGDRPPEAFF | TGCGCCAGCAGCTTGGGAGACAGGCCCCCTGAAGCTTTCTTT
TRBJ1-2 | - | - | TRBV9 | CASSVGQVNYGYTF | TGTGCCAGCAGTGTAGGTCAGGTGAACTATGGCTACACCTTC
TRBJ2-3 | - | - | TRBV10-3 | CAITSGSSTDTQYF | TGTGCCATCACAAGCGGTTCTAGCACAGATACGCAGTATTTT
TRBJ2-2 | - | - | TRBV6-5 | CASSSGSGELFF | TGTGCCAGCAGTTCAGGGTCCGGGGAGCTGTTTTTT
TRBJ2-3 | - | TRBD1 | TRBV9 | CASSPGQFSDTQYF | TGTGCCAGCAGCCCGGGACAGTTTTCAGATACGCAGTATTTT
TRBJ1-6 | - | - | TRBV6-1 | CASSEQGPVNSPLHF | TGTGCCAGCAGTGAACAGGGGCCTGTAAATTCACCCCTCCACTTT
TRBJ2-1 | - | - | TRBV15 | CATSSLSTHEQFF | TGTGCCACCAGCAGCCTTAGCACCCATGAGCAGTTCTTC
TRBJ1-2 | - | - | TRBV14 | CASSQDTGVYGYTF | TGTGCCAGCAGCCAAGATACGGGGGTCTATGGCTACACCTTC
TRBJ1-6 | once | TRBD1 | TRBV27 | CASSGQLRGLYNSPLHF | TGTGCCAGCTCGGGACAGCTGAGGGGCCTTTATAATTCACCCCTCCACTTT
TRBJ2-1 | - | - | TRBV2 | CASSARLAGTYNEQFF | TGTGCCAGCAGTGCTCGGCTGGCGGGGACTTACAATGAGCAGTTCTTC